What follows is one T cell receptor beta chain and its context. Antigen specificity is unknown. Generated by immunoSEQ multiplex PCR, the TCRdb table keeps only in-frame clones and is missing some. Here the sample spans some 63,000 clones, more than 75% being singletons. This record belongs to a study of OX40 agonist ivuxolimab in advanced cancers. The wider study: Ivuxolimab was delivered to patients intravenously every 2 weeks at doses spanning 0.01 to 10 mg/kg. Partial responses occurred in Three dose-escalation patients, one with hepatocellular carcinoma and two with cutaneous melanoma. Study outcomes and limitations: Fewer expanded clones were found on average in CD4+ than in CD8+ T cells. Dose levels from 0.1 to 3.0 mg/kg saw CD4+ and CD8+ blood T cells expand clonally by week 6.

The CDR3 has 14 amino acids. Looked up from germline, CDR1 is SGHRS and CDR2 is YFSETQ. Trimming left V 4 bases short and J 7 bases short, with 12 bases between. V gene TRBV5-1 combines with J gene TRBJ1-6; D possibly corresponds to TRBD1 (6 bases). Specimen: CD4+ or CD8+ T cells sorted from blood, collected in a trial of the OX40 agonist ivuxolimab. This receptor was taken from an adult with an advanced solid tumor such as melanoma, head and neck, liver or kidney cancer. As DNA, the CDR3 is TGCGCCAGCAGCCGGGAGCAGGGGAATTCACCCCTCCACTTT. Its protein product is CASSREQGNSPLHF.